This T cell receptor beta chain derives from a study of cytomegalovirus exposure and HLA in healthy donors. General observations from the study: First-cohort TCR clusters tended to co-occur in the approximately 120 validation repertoires, a later analysis found. The study flagged roughly 150 TCR beta chains as cytomegalovirus-associated. Confirmation was obtained in vitro that a few CMV-associated chains are specific for CMV antigens. Reportedly, cytomegalovirus status was diagnosed with high sensitivity and specificity.

The table came from immunoSEQ multiplex PCR; TCRdb's copy has only in-frame clones and leaves some out. The profile shows 350,000 or so clones, about nine tenths of them singletons. Looked up from germline, CDR1 is LNHDA and CDR2 is SQIVND (reference sequence). The V and J ends lost 0 bases and 2 bases respectively, with 11 bases between them. The CDR3 has 16 residues. About this clone: Its antigen is still unknown.

The specimen was PBMCs. J is TRBJ1-5 and V is TRBV19; D possibly corresponds to TRBD1 (5 bases). The TCR originated in a woman under 30 in good health and CMV-seronegative. The CDR3 DNA reads TGTGCCAGTAGTATAGATGGCGGGGCAGGCAATCAGCCCCAGCATTTT. Amino acids: CASSIDGGAGNQPQHF.